This record concerns one TCR beta chain sequence. The data are from a study of control samples from healthy donors and cancer patients. From germline, CDR1 is SGHNT and CDR2 YYREEE (reference sequence). V lost 3 bases, J lost 2 bases, and 1 base stayed unmatched. This CDR3 region has 14 residues. The data were produced by immunoSEQ multiplex PCR, yet TCRdb's version contains in-frame clones alone and is incomplete. The repertoire holds over 100,000 clones, with 80% to 95% as singletons. This TCR was sampled from a man between 35 and 55 years old in good health. This chain connects TRBV5-4 to TRBJ1-2; 10 bases line up with TRBD1. The specimen sequenced was blood. The CDR3 region has the DNA TGTGCCAGCAGCTCGGACAGGGGGAACTATGGCTACACCTTC. Translation: CASSSDRGNYGYTF.